This TCR beta chain derives from a study of brain T cells in children with intractable seizures. The protocol was immunoSEQ multiplex PCR, while the TCRdb copy is restricted to in-frame clones and leaves out a portion. The top ten clones hold 3.5% to 4% of a sample with about 120,000 clones, roughly 92% of them seen once. Germline assignment: CDR1 SGHTA and CDR2 FQGNSA. The V end lost 2 bases, the J end lost 14 bases, and 16 bases lay between the germline ends. CDR3 size: 13 residues. The specimen comprised peripheral blood, sampled at surgery. This TCR came from a boy under two years old with hemimegalencephaly and intractable seizures. The chain is built from TRBV7-2 and TRBJ2-4, with a weak D call TRBD2 (6 bases). In nucleotides, the CDR3 is TGTGCCAGCAGCTTAATACTAGCCTCCGTCAAGTACTTC. This codes for CASSLILASVKYF.